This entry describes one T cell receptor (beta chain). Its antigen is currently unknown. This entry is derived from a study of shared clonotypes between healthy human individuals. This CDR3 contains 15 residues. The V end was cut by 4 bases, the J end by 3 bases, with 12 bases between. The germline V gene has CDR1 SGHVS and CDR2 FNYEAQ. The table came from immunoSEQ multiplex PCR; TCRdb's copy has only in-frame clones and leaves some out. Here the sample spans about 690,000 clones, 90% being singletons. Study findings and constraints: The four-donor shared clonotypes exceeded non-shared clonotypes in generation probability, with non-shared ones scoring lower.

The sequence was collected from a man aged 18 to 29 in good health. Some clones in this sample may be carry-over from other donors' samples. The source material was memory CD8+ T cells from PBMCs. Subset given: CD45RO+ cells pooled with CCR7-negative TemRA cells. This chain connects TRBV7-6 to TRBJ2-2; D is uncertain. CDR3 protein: CASSSETEDTGELFF. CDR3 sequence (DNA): TGTGCCAGCAGCTCAGAAACAGAGGACACCGGGGAGCTGTTTTTT.